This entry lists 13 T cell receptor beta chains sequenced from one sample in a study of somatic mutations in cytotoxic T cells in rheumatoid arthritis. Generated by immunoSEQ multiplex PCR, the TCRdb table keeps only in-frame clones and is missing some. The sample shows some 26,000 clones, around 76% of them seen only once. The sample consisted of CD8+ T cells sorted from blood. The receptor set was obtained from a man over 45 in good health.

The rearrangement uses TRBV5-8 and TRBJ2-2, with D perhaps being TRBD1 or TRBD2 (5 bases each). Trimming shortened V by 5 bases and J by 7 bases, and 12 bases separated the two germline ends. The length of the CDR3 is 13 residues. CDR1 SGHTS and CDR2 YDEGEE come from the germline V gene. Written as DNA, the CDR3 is TGTGCCAGCAGTTATAGGGACCACGGGGAGCTGTTTTTT. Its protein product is CASSYRDHGELFF.

Written as DNA, the CDR3 is TGTGCCAGCAGCGCACCCCGCGGTACCACAGATACGCAGTATTTT. This sequence encodes CASSAPRGTTDTQYF. The chain is built from TRBV13 and TRBJ2-3; D is ambiguous. The ends were cut back, 5 bases at V and 2 bases at J, with 14 bases in the middle. From germline, CDR1 is PRHDT and CDR2 FYEKMQ (reference sequence). This CDR3 contains 15 residues.

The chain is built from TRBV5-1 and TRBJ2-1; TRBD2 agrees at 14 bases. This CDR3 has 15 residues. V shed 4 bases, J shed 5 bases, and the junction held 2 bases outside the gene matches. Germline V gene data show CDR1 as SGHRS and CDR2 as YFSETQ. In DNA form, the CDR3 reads TGCGCCAGCAGCGCGGGACTAGCGGGAGACAATGAGCAGTTCTTC. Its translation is CASSAGLAGDNEQFF.

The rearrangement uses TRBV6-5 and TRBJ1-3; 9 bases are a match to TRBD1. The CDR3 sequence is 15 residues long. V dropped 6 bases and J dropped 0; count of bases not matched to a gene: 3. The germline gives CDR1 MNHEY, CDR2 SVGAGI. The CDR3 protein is CASRMDRGSGNTIYF. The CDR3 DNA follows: TGTGCCAGCAGAATGGACAGGGGCTCTGGAAACACCATATATTTT.

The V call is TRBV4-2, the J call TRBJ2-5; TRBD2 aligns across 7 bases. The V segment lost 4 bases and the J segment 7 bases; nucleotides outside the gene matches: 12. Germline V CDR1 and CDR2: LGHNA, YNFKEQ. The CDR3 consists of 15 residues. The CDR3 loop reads CASSLLWEGLGTQYF. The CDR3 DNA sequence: TGTGCCAGCAGCCTCTTGTGGGAGGGCCTCGGGACCCAGTACTTC.

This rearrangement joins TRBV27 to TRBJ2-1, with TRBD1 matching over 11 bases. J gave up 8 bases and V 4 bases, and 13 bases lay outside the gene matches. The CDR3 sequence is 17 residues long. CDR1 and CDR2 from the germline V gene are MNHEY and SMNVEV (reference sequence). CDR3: CASSSASRDRGSHEQFF. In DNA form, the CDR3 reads TGTGCCAGCAGTTCCGCCTCCCGGGACAGGGGGTCTCATGAGCAGTTCTTC.

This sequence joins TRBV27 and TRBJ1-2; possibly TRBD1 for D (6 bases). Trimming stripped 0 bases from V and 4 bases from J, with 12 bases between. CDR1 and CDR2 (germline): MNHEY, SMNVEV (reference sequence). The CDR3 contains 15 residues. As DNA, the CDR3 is TGTGCCAGCAGTTTATCGTCCGGGGGCGCCTATGGCTACACCTTC. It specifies CASSLSSGGAYGYTF.

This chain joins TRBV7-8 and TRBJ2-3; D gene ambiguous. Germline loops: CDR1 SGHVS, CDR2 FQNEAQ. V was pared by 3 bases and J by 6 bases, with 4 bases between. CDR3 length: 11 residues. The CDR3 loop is CASSFRDTQYF. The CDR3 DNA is TGTGCCAGCAGCTTTAGGGATACGCAGTATTTT.

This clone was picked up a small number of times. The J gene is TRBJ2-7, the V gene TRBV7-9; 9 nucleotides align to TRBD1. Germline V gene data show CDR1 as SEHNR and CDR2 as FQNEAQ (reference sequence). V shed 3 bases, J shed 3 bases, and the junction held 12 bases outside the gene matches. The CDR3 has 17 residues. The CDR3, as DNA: TGTGCCAGCAGCTTCGGTACAGGGGGCATTCAATTCTACGAGCAGTACTTC. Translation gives CASSFGTGGIQFYEQYF.

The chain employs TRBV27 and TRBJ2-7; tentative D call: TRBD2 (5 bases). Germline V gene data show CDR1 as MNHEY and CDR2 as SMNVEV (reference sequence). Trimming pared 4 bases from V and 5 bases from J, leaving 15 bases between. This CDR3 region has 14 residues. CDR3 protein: CASSSTRGPDEQYF. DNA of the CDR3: TGTGCCAGCAGTTCTACCCGAGGGCCCGACGAGCAGTACTTC.

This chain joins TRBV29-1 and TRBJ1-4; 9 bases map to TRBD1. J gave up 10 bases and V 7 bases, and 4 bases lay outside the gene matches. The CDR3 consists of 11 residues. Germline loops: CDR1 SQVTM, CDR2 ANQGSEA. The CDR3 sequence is CSGWGQGKLFF. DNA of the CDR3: TGCAGCGGGTGGGGACAGGGAAAACTGTTTTTT.

The CDR3 region has the DNA TGTGCCAGCAGCGAAGGACAGGGAGGTGGCTACACCTTC. Translated, it gives CASSEGQGGGYTF. The rearrangement joins TRBV11-2 to TRBJ1-2; 8 bases are shared with TRBD1. V was pared by 5 bases and J by 7 bases, with 6 bases of the junction left unmatched. The germline V gene encodes CDR1 SGHAT and CDR2 FQNNGV. CDR3 length equals 13 residues.

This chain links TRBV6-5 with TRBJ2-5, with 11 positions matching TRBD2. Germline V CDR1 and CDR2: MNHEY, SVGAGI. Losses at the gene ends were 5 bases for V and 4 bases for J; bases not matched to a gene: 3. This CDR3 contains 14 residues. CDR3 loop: CASSPGLAGETQYF. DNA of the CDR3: TGTGCCAGCAGTCCAGGACTAGCGGGAGAGACCCAGTACTTC.